The rows below give T cell receptor beta chains drawn from one sample of a study of T-cell reconstitution after alpha-beta-depleted transplantation in children. TCRdb independently ran MiXCR on the PCR reads; one entry per CDR3 protein. This table holds 700,000 to 850,000 distinct CDR3 sequences, 16% found once. The material was PBMCs, mostly from graft donor cells, obtained 360 days after TCRalphabeta/CD19-depleted stem cell transplant. These receptors all stem from a male patient between 5 and 17 years old who had a stem cell transplant for acute lymphoblastic leukemia, so the T cells may come from the graft donor. The CDR3 runs from the conserved cysteine through the conserved F or W. Each record gives: J gene, V gene, D gene, clone size, CDR3 length, CDR3 protein, CDR3 DNA. The D gene is left open where the match is weak. Some rows have no size entry. The others give once, few or many, or a class for an expanded clone.

TRBJ2-3,TRBV27,NA,NA,13,CASSIGVAYTQYF,TGTGCCAGCAGTATCGGGGTGGCATATACGCAGTATTTT
TRBJ2-3,TRBV6-5,TRBD2,few,16,CASSYSTGGLADTQYF,TGTGCCAGCAGTTACTCCACGGGAGGGCTCGCAGATACGCAGTATTTT
TRBJ2-5,TRBV21-1,NA,NA,17,CASSNILGMRRQETPYF,TGTGCCAGCAGCAATATCCTGGGGATGAGACGTCAAGAGACCCCGTACTTC
TRBJ2-2,TRBV29-1,TRBD1,NA,14,CSAFRDRVSGELFF,TGCAGCGCCTTCCGGGACAGGGTTTCCGGGGAGCTGTTTTTT
TRBJ2-6,TRBV5-1,NA,few,16,CASSLQGRSGANVLTF,TGCGCCAGCAGCTTACAGGGCCGCTCTGGGGCCAACGTCCTGACTTTC
TRBJ2-1,TRBV9,NA,many,16,CASSANPRDGYNEQFF,TGTGCCAGCAGCGCTAACCCAAGGGATGGCTACAATGAGCAGTTCTTC
TRBJ2-2,TRBV12-3/TRBV12-4,NA,few,15,CASSPSPLVDGELFF,TGTGCCAGCAGCCCCTCTCCCCTAGTAGACGGGGAGCTGTTTTTT
TRBJ2-4,TRBV12-5,NA,few,17,CASGLQGTLLAKNIQYF,TGTGCTAGTGGTTTGCAAGGGACGTTGCTAGCCAAAAACATTCAGTACTTC
TRBJ2-5,TRBV7-3,TRBD2,few,17,CASSLEIVAGTQETQYF,TGTGCCAGCAGCTTAGAAATAGTAGCGGGAACTCAAGAGACCCAGTACTTC
TRBJ1-1,TRBV4-2,NA,few,15,CASSQGDLDTGEAFF,TGTGCCAGCAGCCAAGGGGACCTAGACACGGGGGAAGCTTTCTTT
TRBJ2-3,TRBV9,NA,few,16,CASSVGQASPTDTQYF,TGTGCCAGCAGCGTAGGACAAGCGTCCCCCACAGATACGCAGTATTTT
TRBJ2-7,TRBV12-3/TRBV12-4,NA,many,14,CASSVQGGAYEQYF,TGTGCCAGCAGTGTACAGGGGGGGGCCTACGAGCAGTACTTC
TRBJ2-7,TRBV18,TRBD1,few,12,CASSPYRGEQYF,TGTGCCAGCTCACCATACAGGGGCGAGCAGTACTTC
TRBJ2-2,TRBV30,NA,NA,13,CAWSSGGAGELFF,TGTGCCTGGAGTTCTGGAGGCGCCGGGGAGCTGTTTTTT
TRBJ2-4,TRBV12-3/TRBV12-4,NA,few,16,CASSFGRALAKNIQYF,TGTGCCAGCAGTTTTGGGCGGGCCCTAGCCAAAAACATTCAGTACTTC
TRBJ2-3,TRBV30,NA,NA,16,CAWSAQGLPTADTQYF,TGTGCCTGGAGTGCCCAGGGACTCCCGACGGCAGATACGCAGTATTTT
TRBJ2-1,TRBV4-1,NA,NA,13,CASSQEGFGEQFF,TGCGCCAGCAGCCAAGAGGGTTTCGGTGAGCAGTTCTTC
TRBJ2-7,TRBV29-1,TRBD1,many,13,CSVESRGPYEQYF,TGCAGCGTTGAATCCAGGGGGCCGTACGAGCAGTACTTC
TRBJ2-1,TRBV5-4,TRBD1,NA,15,CASRGDRGPPNEQFF,TGTGCCAGCCGGGGCGACAGGGGGCCACCCAATGAGCAGTTCTTC